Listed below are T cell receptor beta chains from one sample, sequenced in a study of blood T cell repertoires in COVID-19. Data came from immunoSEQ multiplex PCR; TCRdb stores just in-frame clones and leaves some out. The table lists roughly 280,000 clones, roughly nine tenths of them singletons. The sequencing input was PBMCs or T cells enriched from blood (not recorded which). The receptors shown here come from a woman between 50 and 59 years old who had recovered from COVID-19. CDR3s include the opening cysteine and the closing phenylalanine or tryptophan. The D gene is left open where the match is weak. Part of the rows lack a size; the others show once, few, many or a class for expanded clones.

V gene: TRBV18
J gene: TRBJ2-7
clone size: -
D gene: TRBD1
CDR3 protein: CASSPRTGGEQYF
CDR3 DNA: TGTGCCAGCTCACCGAGGACAGGGGGAGAGCAGTACTTC

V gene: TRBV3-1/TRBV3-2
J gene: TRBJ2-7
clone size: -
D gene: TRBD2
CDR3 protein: CASSFAGGTYEQYF
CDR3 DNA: TGTGCCAGCAGCTTTGCGGGAGGGACCTACGAGCAGTACTTC

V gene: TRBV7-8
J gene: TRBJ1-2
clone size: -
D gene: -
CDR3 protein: CASSLVGATNYGYTF
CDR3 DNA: TGTGCCAGCAGCTTAGTTGGGGCGACTAACTATGGCTACACCTTC

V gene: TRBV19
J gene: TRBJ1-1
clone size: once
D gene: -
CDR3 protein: CASSSELGGGGTEAFF
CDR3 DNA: TGTGCCAGTAGTTCTGAGCTGGGCGGGGGAGGCACTGAAGCTTTCTTT

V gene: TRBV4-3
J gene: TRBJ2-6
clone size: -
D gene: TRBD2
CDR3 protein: CASSHGLAGGPVLSGANVLTF
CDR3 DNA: TGCGCCAGCAGCCATGGTCTAGCGGGAGGGCCAGTCCTCTCTGGGGCCAACGTCCTGACTTTC

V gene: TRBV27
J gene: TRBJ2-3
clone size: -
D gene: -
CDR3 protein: CASSYGGHTDTQYF
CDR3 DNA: TGTGCCAGCAGTTACGGTGGTCACACAGATACGCAGTATTTT

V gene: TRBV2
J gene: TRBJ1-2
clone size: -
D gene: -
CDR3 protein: CASGWRRGEGYTF
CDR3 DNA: TGTGCCAGCGGGTGGCGGCGCGGCGAGGGCTACACCTTC

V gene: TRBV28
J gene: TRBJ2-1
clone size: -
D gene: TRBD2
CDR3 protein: CASLAGAAYNEQFF
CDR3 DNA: TGTGCCAGTTTAGCGGGAGCAGCCTACAATGAGCAGTTCTTC

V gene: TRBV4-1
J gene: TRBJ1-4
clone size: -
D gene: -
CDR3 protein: CASSQIRSGGAEKLFF
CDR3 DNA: TGCGCCAGCAGCCAGATTCGCAGCGGGGGGGCCGAAAAACTGTTTTTT

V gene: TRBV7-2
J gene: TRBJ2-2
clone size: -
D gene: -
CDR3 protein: CASSLALTGNTGELFF
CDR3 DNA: TGTGCCAGCAGCTTAGCTCTGACAGGGAACACCGGGGAGCTGTTTTTT

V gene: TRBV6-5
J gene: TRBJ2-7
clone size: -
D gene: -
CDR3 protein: CASRVGTGVYEQYF
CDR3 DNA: TGTGCCAGCAGGGTAGGGACGGGAGTTTACGAGCAGTACTTC

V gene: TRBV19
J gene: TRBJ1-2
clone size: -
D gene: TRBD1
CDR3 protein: CATQSDRGTSGYTF
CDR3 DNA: TGTGCCACCCAATCCGACAGGGGGACAAGTGGCTACACCTTC

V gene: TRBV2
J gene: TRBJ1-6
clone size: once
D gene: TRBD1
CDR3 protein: CASRRDREDGKYNSPLHF
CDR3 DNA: TGTGCCAGCAGGAGGGACAGGGAGGATGGAAAATATAATTCACCCCTCCACTTT

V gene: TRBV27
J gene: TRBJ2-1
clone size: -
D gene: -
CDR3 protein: CASSRTGYNEQFF
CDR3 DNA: TGTGCCAGCAGCCGGACTGGGTACAATGAGCAGTTCTTC

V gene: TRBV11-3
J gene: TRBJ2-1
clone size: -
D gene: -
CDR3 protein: CASSLEAPYNEQFF
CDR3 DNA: TGTGCCAGCAGCTTAGAGGCACCCTACAATGAGCAGTTCTTC

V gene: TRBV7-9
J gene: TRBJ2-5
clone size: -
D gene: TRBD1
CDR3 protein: CASSLGQGDSQETQYF
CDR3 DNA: TGTGCCAGCAGCTTAGGACAGGGTGATTCCCAAGAGACCCAGTACTTC

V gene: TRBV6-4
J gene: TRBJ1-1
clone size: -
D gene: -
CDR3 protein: CASSEIRGTEAFF
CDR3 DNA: TGTGCCAGCAGTGAAATCAGGGGCACTGAAGCTTTCTTT

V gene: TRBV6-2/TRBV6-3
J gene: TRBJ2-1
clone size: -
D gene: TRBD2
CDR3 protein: CASSLSSGRWEQFF
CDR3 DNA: TGTGCCAGCAGTCTTTCTAGCGGGAGGTGGGAGCAGTTCTTC

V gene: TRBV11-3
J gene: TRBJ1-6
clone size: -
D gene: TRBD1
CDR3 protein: CASSLVARGQRKAHNSPLHF
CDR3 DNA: TGTGCCAGCAGCTTAGTAGCGCGGGGACAGAGGAAAGCGCATAATTCACCCCTCCACTTT

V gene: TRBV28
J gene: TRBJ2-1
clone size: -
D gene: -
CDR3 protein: CASSLSRDALWDNEQFF
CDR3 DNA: TGTGCCAGCAGTTTATCCAGGGATGCCCTTTGGGACAATGAGCAGTTCTTC

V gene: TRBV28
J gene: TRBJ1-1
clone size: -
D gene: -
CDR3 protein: CASRAWGGNTEAFF
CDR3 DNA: TGTGCCAGCAGGGCGTGGGGGGGGAACACTGAAGCTTTCTTT

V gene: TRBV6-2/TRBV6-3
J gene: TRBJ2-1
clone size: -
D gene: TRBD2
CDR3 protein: CASSYISSGRGYEQFF
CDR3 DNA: TGTGCCAGCAGTTACATCTCTAGCGGGAGGGGCTATGAGCAGTTCTTC

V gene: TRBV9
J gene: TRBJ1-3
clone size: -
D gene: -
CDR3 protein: CASSVGTSPGNTIYF
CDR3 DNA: TGTGCCAGCAGCGTAGGTACATCCCCTGGAAACACCATATATTTT

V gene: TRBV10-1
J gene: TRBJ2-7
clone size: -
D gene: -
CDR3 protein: CASSVGGQRYEQYF
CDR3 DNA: TGCGCCAGCAGTGTAGGTGGACAGCGCTACGAGCAGTACTTC

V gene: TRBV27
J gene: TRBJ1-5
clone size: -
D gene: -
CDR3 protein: CASSLRGLYSNQPQHF
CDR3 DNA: TGTGCCAGCAGTTTGCGGGGTTTGTATAGCAATCAGCCCCAGCATTTT

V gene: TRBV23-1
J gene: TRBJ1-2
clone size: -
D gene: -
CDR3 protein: CASSQSATGSRGYTF
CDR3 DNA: TGCGCCAGCAGTCAATCCGCGACAGGTTCGAGGGGCTACACCTTC

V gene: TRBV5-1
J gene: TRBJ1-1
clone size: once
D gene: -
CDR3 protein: CASSSNAVDTEAFF
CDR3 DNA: TGCGCCAGCAGCTCGAATGCGGTGGACACTGAAGCTTTCTTT

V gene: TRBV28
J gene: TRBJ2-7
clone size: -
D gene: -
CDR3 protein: CASSSPGLLGEQYF
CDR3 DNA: TGTGCCAGCAGTTCGCCGGGACTTTTGGGGGAGCAGTACTTC